This T cell receptor (beta chain) was recovered during a study of long-term antiretroviral therapy in people with HIV. Study-wide findings and caveats: When set beside controls, HIV repertoires had CDR3 length ranges that were narrower. Relative to transplant donor controls, diversity remained lower despite increasing after ART.

Participants who had HIV were, without exception, treated in the United States. Version v3.0 of the immunoSEQ assay ran at survey level. Some clones are missing from TCRdb's copy, which holds only in-frame ones; the method was immunoSEQ multiplex PCR. The sample lists about 15,000 clones; around four fifths were seen once. Trimming stripped 4 bases from V and 1 base from J, with 11 bases between. The V gene's germline CDR1 is MNHNS and CDR2 SASEGT. The CDR3 runs 15 residues. Note on this clone: What it recognizes is unknown.

The clonotype was recovered from a man in his late teens or twenties with HIV. The source was unsorted PBMCs, collected 0.3 years after starting antiretroviral therapy. The gene calls are TRBV6-1 and TRBJ1-5; D uncertain. Here the CDR3 DNA reads TGTGCCAGCAGTGGGGCTGGGAACAGCAATCAGCCCCAGCATTTT. This translates into CASSGAGNSNQPQHF.